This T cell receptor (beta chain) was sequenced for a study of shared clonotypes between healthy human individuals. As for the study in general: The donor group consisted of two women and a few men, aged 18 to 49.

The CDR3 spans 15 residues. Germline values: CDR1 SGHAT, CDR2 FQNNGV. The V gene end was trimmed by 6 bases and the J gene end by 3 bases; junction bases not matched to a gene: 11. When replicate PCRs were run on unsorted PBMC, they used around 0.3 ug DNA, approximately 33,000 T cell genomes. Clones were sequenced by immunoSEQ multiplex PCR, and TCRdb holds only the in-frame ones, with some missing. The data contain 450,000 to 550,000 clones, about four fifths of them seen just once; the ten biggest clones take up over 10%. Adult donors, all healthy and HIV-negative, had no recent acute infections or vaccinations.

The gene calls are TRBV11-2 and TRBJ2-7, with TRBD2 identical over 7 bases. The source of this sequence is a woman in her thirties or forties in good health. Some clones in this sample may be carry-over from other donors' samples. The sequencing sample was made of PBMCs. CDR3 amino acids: CASRPGGTGNYEQYF. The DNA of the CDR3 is TGTGCCAGCAGACCCGGGGGGACGGGGAACTACGAGCAGTACTTC.